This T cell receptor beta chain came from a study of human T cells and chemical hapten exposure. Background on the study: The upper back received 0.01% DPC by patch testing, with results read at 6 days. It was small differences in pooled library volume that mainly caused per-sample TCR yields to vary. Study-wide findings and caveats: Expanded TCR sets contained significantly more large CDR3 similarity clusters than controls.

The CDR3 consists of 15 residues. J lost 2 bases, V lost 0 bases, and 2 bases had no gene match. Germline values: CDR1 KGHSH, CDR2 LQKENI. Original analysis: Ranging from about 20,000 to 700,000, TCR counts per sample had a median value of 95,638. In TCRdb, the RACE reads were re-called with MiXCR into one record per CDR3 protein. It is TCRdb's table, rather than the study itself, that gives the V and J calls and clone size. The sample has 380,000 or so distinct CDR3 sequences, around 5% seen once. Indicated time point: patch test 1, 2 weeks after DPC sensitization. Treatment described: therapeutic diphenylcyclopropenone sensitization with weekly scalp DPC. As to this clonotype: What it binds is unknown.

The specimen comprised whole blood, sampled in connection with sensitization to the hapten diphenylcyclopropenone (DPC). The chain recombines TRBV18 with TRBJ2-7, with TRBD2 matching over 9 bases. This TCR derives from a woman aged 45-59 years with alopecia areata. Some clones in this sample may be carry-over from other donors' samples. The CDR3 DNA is TGTGCCAGCTCACCACCGCTAGCGGGGACCTACGAGCAGTACTTC. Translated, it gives CASSPPLAGTYEQYF.